The T cell receptor (beta chain) described here comes from a study of TIL therapy for anti-PD-1-resistant metastatic lung cancer. Study summary: Patients then received nivolumab; progressors got lymphodepletion, TIL and IL-2.

Germline V gene data show CDR1 as MGHRA and CDR2 as YSYEKL. The V and J ends lost 3 bases and 12 bases respectively, with 17 bases between them. The CDR3 spans 14 residues. This was the immunoSEQ v3 assay. Libraries were prepared by immunoSEQ multiplex PCR; TCRdb keeps only in-frame clonotypes and omits some of them. The data show under 20,000 clones, almost 80% seen once. Time point defined: pre-treatment sample, taken before nivolumab and TIL therapy. The V and J genes are TRBV4-1 and TRBJ1-4; D might be TRBD1 (6 bases). The sample consisted of blood, taken at baseline. The sequence derives from a person between 30 and 80 years old with non-small cell lung cancer. CDR3 residues: CASSHQGSKGELFF. The CDR3 nucleotides are TGCGCCAGCAGCCACCAGGGATCTAAGGGGGAACTGTTTTTT.